Each of the 29 T cell receptor beta chains below was sequenced from the same sample in a study of T cell changes during pregnancy in multiple sclerosis. Sequenced by immunoSEQ multiplex PCR; TCRdb stores in-frame clones only, minus some. The sample shows tens of thousands of clones, roughly nine tenths of them seen only once. Sequences were derived from peripheral blood, sampled before pregnancy. The receptor set was obtained from a female donor with multiple sclerosis, enrolled in a pregnancy study.

This clone was seen once. The chain links TRBV19 to TRBJ1-2; D remains unclear. The germline gives CDR1 LNHDA, CDR2 SQIVND (reference sequence). V lost 1 base to trimming and J lost 0 bases, with 12 bases between them. The CDR3 contains 16 residues. CDR3 DNA: TGTGCCAGTAGTATAGGAGGCGGGTACACTAACTATGGCTACACCTTC. Translation gives CASSIGGGYTNYGYTF.

The chain uses TRBV7-9 and TRBJ2-1; D possibly corresponds to TRBD2 (6 bases). The CDR3 length is 16 residues. V dropped 5 bases and J dropped 4 bases, with 18 bases sitting between them. CDR1 is SEHNR and CDR2 is FQNEAQ in the germline V gene (reference sequence). CDR3 residues: CASSPSGLLFYNEQFF. CDR3 bases: TGTGCCAGCAGCCCATCGGGACTCCTCTTTTACAATGAGCAGTTCTTC.

This clone came up a few times. The chain employs TRBV4-1 and TRBJ1-5; 9 nucleotides line up with TRBD1. Per germline, CDR1 MGHRA and CDR2 YSYEKL. The CDR3 has 15 residues. The J segment lost 7 bases and the V segment lost 5 bases, leaving 9 bases of the junction unmatched. DNA of the CDR3: TGCGCCAGCAGCTCGCTAACAGGGGGCGAGCAGCCCCAGCATTTT. Translating gives CASSSLTGGEQPQHF.

This chain uses TRBV7-2 with TRBJ2-7; possibly TRBD2 for D (5 bases). CDR1 is SGHTA and CDR2 is FQGNSA in the germline V gene. This CDR3 has 15 amino acids. V dropped 4 bases and J dropped 2 bases, with 15 bases sitting between them. The chain's CDR3 is CASSSTRPGAYEQYF. The CDR3 DNA follows: TGTGCCAGCAGCTCAACCCGACCCGGGGCCTACGAGCAGTACTTC.

V is TRBV6-1 and J is TRBJ2-7; 8 bases are a match to TRBD2. Germline CDR1 is MNHNS and CDR2 is SASEGT. The J segment lost 3 bases and the V segment lost 4 bases, leaving 11 bases of the junction unmatched. The CDR3 contains 16 residues. The CDR3 reads CASSAPSGGAYYEQYF. The CDR3 DNA is TGTGCCAGCAGTGCCCCCTCGGGGGGGGCTTACTACGAGCAGTACTTC.

This rearrangement joins TRBV6-5 to TRBJ1-2, with D maybe TRBD1 (6 bases). Trimming removed 5 bases from V and 8 bases from J, with 15 bases in between. This CDR3 is built from 13 residues. Germline V gene sequence: CDR1 MNHEY, CDR2 SVGAGI. CDR3 sequence reads: CASSPGQSSGYTF. DNA for the CDR3: TGTGCCAGCAGTCCCGGACAGTCATCGGGCTACACCTTC.

The chain recombines TRBV13 with TRBJ2-5, with 12 bases aligning to TRBD2. V dropped 5 bases and J dropped 0; count of bases not matched to a gene: 7. The CDR3 has 17 amino acids. The V gene's germline CDR1 is PRHDT and CDR2 FYEKMQ (reference sequence). The CDR3 is CASSPSLAGGNQETQYF. The CDR3 coding sequence is TGTGCCAGCAGCCCTTCGCTAGCGGGGGGGAACCAAGAGACCCAGTACTTC.

V usage is TRBV5-6 and J usage is TRBJ1-2; D is ambiguous. V gave up 1 base and J gave up 6 bases, with 7 bases separating them. CDR3 size: 12 residues. CDR1 and CDR2 from the germline V gene are SGHDT and YYEEEE. In DNA form, the CDR3 reads TGTGCCAGCAGCTTGATGGGAGATGGCTACACCTTC. Amino acids: CASSLMGDGYTF.

The chain joins TRBV5-4 to TRBJ2-3, with unresolved D. The CDR3 totals 13 residues. CDR1 and CDR2 from the germline V gene are SGHNT and YYREEE (reference sequence). V was shortened by 2 bases and J by 5 bases, with 9 bases between the two germline ends. The CDR3 sequence is CASSFRGGDTQYF. CDR3 sequence (DNA): TGTGCCAGCAGCTTTCGAGGCGGAGATACGCAGTATTTT.

The chain is built from TRBV19 and TRBJ1-1; TRBD1 matches 10 bases. V lost 3 bases, J lost 4 bases, and 5 bases stayed unmatched. Germline V gene data show CDR1 as LNHDA and CDR2 as SQIVND (reference sequence). There are 15 residues in the CDR3. CDR3 protein: CASSMERQGATEAFF. Written as DNA, the CDR3 is TGTGCCAGTAGTATGGAGAGACAGGGGGCCACTGAAGCTTTCTTT.

This rearrangement joins TRBV7-9 to TRBJ1-2, with 7 bases aligning to TRBD1. With V trimmed by 3 bases and J by 8 bases, 12 bases remained unmatched. Germline CDR1 and CDR2: SEHNR and FQNEAQ (reference sequence). The CDR3 extends over 15 amino acids. CDR3 sequence: CASSLVQGGSKGYTF. As DNA, the CDR3 is TGTGCCAGCAGCTTGGTCCAGGGGGGATCTAAAGGCTACACCTTC.

The CDR3 nucleotides are TGCAGCGTTGAAGTTTCCGGTCCCGGTTTGAGTGAGCAGTTCTTC. Protein: CSVEVSGPGLSEQFF. The chain is built from TRBV29-1 and TRBJ2-1, with D unresolved. The V gene lost 1 base and the J gene lost 9 bases, with 19 bases spanning the gap. The CDR3 sequence is 15 residues long. Germline lookup yields CDR1 SQVTM and CDR2 ANQGSEA.

V usage is TRBV4-3 and J usage is TRBJ2-7; D might be TRBD2 (5 bases). Trimming cost V 4 bases and J 2 bases, with 24 bases left between them. The CDR3 has 18 residues. Per germline, CDR1 LGHNA and CDR2 YSLEER. Written as DNA, the CDR3 is TGCGCCAGCAGCCGAGACGTTAGAGAGGGAGAGCAAACCTACGAGCAGTACTTC. Its protein product is CASSRDVREGEQTYEQYF.

V usage is TRBV7-2 and J usage is TRBJ1-3; maybe TRBD1 (5 bases). CDR3 length: 14 amino acids. Trimming took 3 bases from V and 5 from J, leaving 11 bases between them. Per germline, CDR1 SGHTA and CDR2 FQGNSA. As DNA, the CDR3 is TGTGCCAGCAGCTTCCAGGGAGGGCGAAACACCATATATTTT. It encodes CASSFQGGRNTIYF.

The chain is built from TRBV6-6 and TRBJ1-4; D is uncertain. The CDR3 spans 12 residues. Looked up from germline, CDR1 is MNHNY and CDR2 is SVGAGI (reference sequence). V lost 2 bases and J 5 bases, leaving 3 bases between the germline ends. The CDR3, as DNA: TGTGCCAGCAGTTACCGGAATGAAAAACTGTTTTTT. It codes for CASSYRNEKLFF.

The DNA of the CDR3 is TGTGCCAGCAGCTTGTTAGCGGGGGGTGGAGAGACCCAGTACTTC. Translation gives CASSLLAGGGETQYF. The gene calls are TRBV5-4 and TRBJ2-5; the match to TRBD2 covers 10 bases. The V gene end was trimmed by 1 base and the J gene end by 4 bases; junction bases not matched to a gene: 4. Germline assignment: CDR1 SGHNT and CDR2 YYREEE (reference sequence). The length of the CDR3 is 15 residues.

This sequence joins TRBV27 and TRBJ1-6; weak D call: TRBD1 (6 bases). This CDR3 is built from 14 residues. Trimming took off 3 bases at V and 7 bases at J, with 10 bases between the two ends. Germline CDR1 and CDR2: MNHEY and SMNVEV (reference sequence). The CDR3 DNA reads TGTGCCAGCAGTTTGAACAGGGCGAATTCACCCCTCCACTTT. Its translation is CASSLNRANSPLHF.

The chain recombines TRBV6-6 with TRBJ1-6; 8 positions match TRBD1. The length of the CDR3 is 13 residues. With 7 bases clipped from V and 12 bases from J, the junction kept 8 bases outside the gene matches. In germline, CDR1 is MNHNY, CDR2 SVGAGI (reference sequence). CDR3 DNA: TGTGCCAGCACTAGACAGGGGTCGAGACCCCTCCACTTT. Its translation: CASTRQGSRPLHF.

The CDR3 nucleotides are TGTGCCAGCAGCGTAGACGCAGCGGGGCCCGGCACAGATACGCAGTATTTT. Protein sequence: CASSVDAAGPGTDTQYF. V and J are TRBV9 and TRBJ2-3, with TRBD2 matching over 7 bases. The CDR3 is made up of 17 amino acids. Germline V gene sequence: CDR1 SGDLS, CDR2 YYNGEE. V lost 0 bases to trimming and J lost 1 base; unmatched junction nucleotides: 8.

This clone was picked up one time. The chain recombines TRBV6-1 with TRBJ1-2; 12 positions agree with TRBD1. CDR1 is MNHNS, CDR2 SASEGT, per germline. The CDR3 has 14 residues. The trim removed 3 bases at V and 7 bases at J, leaving 3 bases unmatched. The CDR3 coding sequence is TGTGCCAGCAGTGAGGGACAGGGGGCAAGTGGCTACACCTTC. Protein sequence: CASSEGQGASGYTF.

The chain is built from TRBV4-3 and TRBJ1-1, with D possibly matching TRBD1 (5 bases). V gave up 2 bases and J gave up 0 bases, with 7 bases separating them. This CDR3 has 14 amino acids. Per germline, CDR1 LGHNA and CDR2 YSLEER. CDR3 nucleotides: TGCGCCAGCAGCCAAAAGACAGTGAACACTGAAGCTTTCTTT. Translated: CASSQKTVNTEAFF.

This chain joins TRBV5-4 and TRBJ2-7, with D maybe TRBD2 (6 bases). CDR3 length: 15 amino acids. V was cut by 0 bases and J by 3 bases, with 13 bases left in between. The V gene's germline CDR1 is SGHNT and CDR2 YYREEE (reference sequence). CDR3 bases: TGTGCCAGCAGCTTGGGAAGGGGAGGATACTACGAGCAGTACTTC. Translation: CASSLGRGGYYEQYF.

The rearrangement links TRBV2 to TRBJ2-1; 11 bases map to TRBD1. V lost 6 bases to trimming and J lost 3 bases; unmatched junction nucleotides: 4. From germline, CDR1 is SNHLY and CDR2 FYNNEI. The CDR3 spans 15 residues. The CDR3 here is CASRGGTGGYNEQFF. Here the CDR3 DNA reads TGTGCCAGCAGGGGGGGGACAGGGGGCTACAATGAGCAGTTCTTC.

The chain joins TRBV27 to TRBJ1-1, with 7 bases aligning to TRBD1. The CDR3 has 16 residues. Germline CDR1 reads MNHEY; CDR2 reads SMNVEV (reference sequence). The junction had 14 bases not matched to a gene; V was cut back by 5 bases and J by 5 bases. The chain's CDR3 is CASSPTVRDRSTEAFF. The CDR3 DNA sequence: TGTGCCAGCAGTCCTACCGTACGGGACAGATCAACTGAAGCTTTCTTT.

The chain couples TRBV7-3 to TRBJ2-5; 8 bases are shared with TRBD2. With V trimmed by 1 base and J by 2 bases, 3 bases remained unmatched. The germline V gene has CDR1 SGHTA and CDR2 FQGTGA. The CDR3 runs 15 residues. In DNA form, the CDR3 reads TGTGCCAGCAGCTTAATAGCGGGGAAACAAGAGACCCAGTACTTC. This gives the protein CASSLIAGKQETQYF.

The chain is built from TRBV7-3 and TRBJ2-1, with 9 bases aligning to TRBD2. The CDR3 totals 14 residues. CDR1 is SGHTA, CDR2 FQGTGA, per germline. The ends lost 3 bases at V and 5 bases at J; junction bases unmatched: 2. CDR3 in DNA: TGTGCCAGCAGCTTTCGCGGGGGGGACAATGAGCAGTTCTTC. Amino acids: CASSFRGGDNEQFF.

This chain joins TRBV11-2 and TRBJ1-1; 9 positions match TRBD1. V shed 5 bases, J shed 5 bases, and the junction held 15 bases outside the gene matches. CDR1 and CDR2 from the germline V gene are SGHAT and FQNNGV. The CDR3 totals 17 residues. The CDR3 loop is CASSLRAKTGGETEAFF. The CDR3 DNA reads as TGTGCCAGCAGCCTCCGGGCGAAAACAGGGGGCGAGACTGAAGCTTTCTTT.

The chain combines TRBV7-3 with TRBJ2-2, with D possibly being TRBD2 (6 bases). The CDR3 is 15 residues long. Germline CDR1 reads SGHTA; CDR2 reads FQGTGA. Trimming removed 5 bases from V and 4 bases from J, with 14 bases in between. In DNA, the CDR3 is TGTGCCAGCAGCCCACCGGACTACCCCACCGGGGAGCTGTTTTTT. It yields the protein CASSPPDYPTGELFF.

The rearrangement uses TRBV19 and TRBJ1-2; maybe TRBD1 (5 bases). CDR3 size: 14 residues. The V and J ends lost 3 bases and 2 bases respectively, with 10 bases between them. The germline V gene has CDR1 LNHDA and CDR2 SQIVND (reference sequence). The CDR3 reads CASSIQGVNYGYTF. Written as DNA, the CDR3 is TGTGCCAGTAGTATTCAGGGCGTCAACTATGGCTACACCTTC.